The present entry profiles one TCR beta chain with its context. Patients from Seattle were sampled longitudinally, starting during active infection. This entry is derived from a study of blood T cell repertoires in COVID-19. The overall study: COVID-19 samples, acute and convalescent, were from the United States, Italy and Spain. The analysed material was cDNA or gDNA that came from T cells, B-cell-depleted T cells, or PBMCs.

The CDR3 spans 17 residues. The trim removed 0 bases at V and 10 bases at J, leaving 14 bases unmatched. Germline V gene lookup returns CDR1 LGHDT and CDR2 YNNKEL (reference sequence). Authors' processing steps: Amplification of reference gene primers was used by the study to estimate nucleated cell counts. The data were produced by immunoSEQ multiplex PCR, yet TCRdb's version contains in-frame clones alone and is incomplete. The V and J calls and clone size come from that table; D and trimming were worked out from the DNA. The sample contains roughly 60,000 clones, 84% of which appear only once. The receptor's source is a man aged 55 to 70 with COVID-19, enrolled during active disease. The specimen sequenced was peripheral blood. V gene TRBV3-1 (or the pseudogene TRBV3-2) combines with J gene TRBJ2-1; 8 nucleotides agree with TRBD2. CDR3 in amino acids: CASSQDPGLGRVGEQFF. CDR3 sequence (DNA): TGTGCCAGCAGCCAAGACCCGGGACTAGGGCGGGTAGGGGAGCAGTTCTTC.